Listed here are 27 T cell receptor beta chains from one sample, sequenced in a study of cytomegalovirus exposure and HLA in healthy donors. Primers: 60 Vbeta forward and 13 Jbeta reverse. TCRdb keeps only in-frame clones here, not all; method: immunoSEQ multiplex PCR. The table includes approximately 270,000 clones, 75% to 90% detected once. Material: PBMCs. The receptors were gathered from a girl aged 2-9 years in good health and CMV-seronegative.

On this clone: The junction departs from germline at one end; a sequencing error may be responsible. This chain connects TRBV7-9 to TRBJ2-7; 10 bases are shared with TRBD2. In germline, CDR1 is SEHNR, CDR2 FQNEAQ (reference sequence). The CDR3 is made up of 15 amino acids. CDR3 sequence (DNA): TGTTCCAGCAGCTTGGGGACTAGCGTCACCTACGAGCAGTACTTC. Translating it yields CSSSLGTSVTYEQYF.

The rearrangement uses TRBV5-6 and TRBJ2-2; D perhaps matches TRBD1 (6 bases). The CDR3 covers 16 residues. Trimming pared 4 bases from V and 3 bases from J, leaving 16 bases between. Germline CDR1 is SGHDT and CDR2 is YYEEEE. The chain's CDR3 is CASSPSDSSDTGELFF. CDR3 DNA: TGTGCCAGCAGCCCCTCGGACAGCTCAGACACCGGGGAGCTGTTTTTT.

The chain uses TRBV6-1 and TRBJ2-1; no firm D call. Deletions cut 1 base from V and 4 bases from J, with 8 bases between. The germline CDR1 and CDR2 sequences are MNHNS and SASEGT. This CDR3 spans 14 amino acids. The CDR3, as DNA: TGTGCCAGCAGTGAAGGGGCCCCATACAATGAGCAGTTCTTC. Encoded protein: CASSEGAPYNEQFF.

This clone showed up just once. The chain combines TRBV5-1 with TRBJ1-1, with 7 positions matching TRBD1. Germline CDR1 and CDR2: SGHRS and YFSETQ. CDR3 size: 14 residues. The V and J ends lost 3 bases and 6 bases, in that order; junction bases with no gene match: 8. CDR3 sequence: CASSSLDRPAEAFF. The CDR3 DNA follows: TGCGCCAGCAGCTCATTGGACAGGCCGGCTGAAGCTTTCTTT.

For the CDR3, the DNA is TGTGCCAGCAGCCAAGAGCCAGCGGGGAGTTACGAGCAGTACTTC. Protein product: CASSQEPAGSYEQYF. The chain employs TRBV4-2 and TRBJ2-7; TRBD2 matches 7 bases. The ends lost 0 bases at V and 4 bases at J; junction bases unmatched: 6. Germline CDR1 and CDR2: LGHNA and YNFKEQ. The CDR3 has 15 residues.

The CDR3 is CASSYPEGRVINTQYF. In DNA, the CDR3 is TGTGCCAGCAGTTATCCGGAGGGCAGGGTCATAAATACGCAGTATTTT. The V call is TRBV28, the J call TRBJ2-3; weak D call: TRBD2 (6 bases). Trimming pared 4 bases from V and 7 bases from J, leaving 21 bases between. Per germline, CDR1 MDHEN and CDR2 SYDVKM. The CDR3 is made up of 16 amino acids.

The chain links TRBV6-1 to TRBJ2-7, with 15 bases identical to TRBD2. The germline V gene encodes CDR1 MNHNS and CDR2 SASEGT. This CDR3 region has 16 residues. V trimming: 0 bases; J trimming: 4 bases; junction bases outside the gene matches: 1. CDR3: CASSEAGTSGRYEQYF. The DNA of the CDR3 is TGTGCCAGCAGTGAAGCAGGGACTAGCGGGAGGTACGAGCAGTACTTC.

The V and J genes are TRBV6-5 and TRBJ2-1; 7 nucleotides line up with TRBD1. Germline V gene sequence: CDR1 MNHEY, CDR2 SVGAGI. The CDR3 covers 14 residues. V trimming: 2 bases; J trimming: 6 bases; junction bases outside the gene matches: 4. This CDR3 is CASSYGQEFNEQFF. The CDR3 nucleotides read TGTGCCAGCAGTTACGGACAGGAGTTCAATGAGCAGTTCTTC.

This chain links TRBV7-8 with TRBJ2-1; TRBD2 is a possible D gene (7 bases). Trimming cost V 1 base and J 0 bases, with 10 bases left between them. Per the germline V gene, CDR1 is SGHVS and CDR2 is FQNEAQ. The CDR3 consists of 16 residues. Here the CDR3 reads CASSLVGGHSYNEQFF. The CDR3 coding sequence is TGTGCCAGCAGCTTAGTCGGGGGGCACTCCTACAATGAGCAGTTCTTC.

The CDR3 DNA sequence: TGTGCCAGCAGTTCCCTCACGGGCGGGATGACGTTCTTC. It is translated as CASSSLTGGMTFF. This rearrangement joins TRBV27 to TRBJ2-1; TRBD2 is a possible D gene (6 bases). The CDR3 has 13 amino acids. V was cut by 4 bases and J by 15 bases, with 19 bases left in between. Per the germline V gene, CDR1 is MNHEY and CDR2 is SMNVEV (reference sequence).

The J gene is TRBJ2-4, the V gene TRBV19; TRBD1 agrees at 10 bases. V was clipped by 5 bases and J by 6 bases; unmatched bases: 10. This CDR3 is 16 amino acids long. Germline lookup yields CDR1 LNHDA and CDR2 SQIVND (reference sequence). The CDR3 coding sequence is TGTGCCAGTAGTCAGAAGACAGGGGGCGCGGGAAACATTCAGTACTTC. It is translated as CASSQKTGGAGNIQYF.

The chain recombines TRBV5-6 with TRBJ2-7, with TRBD2 matching 7 bases. Germline CDR1 is SGHDT and CDR2 is YYEEEE. V dropped 1 base and J dropped 2; count of bases not matched to a gene: 9. The CDR3 spans 16 residues. Here the CDR3 DNA reads TGTGCCAGCAGCTTGAGTTCCGGGGGGATGACCTACGAGCAGTACTTC. As protein: CASSLSSGGMTYEQYF.

The chain uses TRBV9 and TRBJ2-3, with 7 bases fitting TRBD1. This CDR3 has 14 residues. With 6 bases clipped from V and 1 base from J, the junction kept 5 bases outside the gene matches. Germline V gene lookup returns CDR1 SGDLS and CDR2 YYNGEE. This CDR3 reads CASTLQGGTDTQYF. In DNA, the CDR3 is TGTGCCAGCACGCTGCAGGGGGGCACAGATACGCAGTATTTT. The variable domain in full, with the rest retrieved from reference TRBV9 and TRBJ2-3, is DSGVTQTPKHLITATGQRVTLRCSPRSGDLSVYWYQQSLDQGLQFLIQYYNGEERAKGNILERFSAQQFPDLHSELNLSSLELGDSALYFCASTLQGGTDTQYFGPGTRLTVL.

The DNA for the CDR3 is TGTGCCAGCAGTGGAGAATACGGAGAGACCCAGTACTTC. Translated, it gives CASSGEYGETQYF. The rearrangement joins TRBV2 to TRBJ2-5; unclear D gene. V was clipped by 4 bases and J by 4 bases, with 10 bases between them. The CDR3 has 13 residues. The germline CDR1 and CDR2 sequences are SNHLY and FYNNEI.

The chain has TRBV10-3 and TRBJ1-2, with 7 bases lining up with TRBD1. From germline, CDR1 is ENHRY and CDR2 SYGVKD. J gave up 6 bases and V 9 bases, and 7 bases lay outside the gene matches. The CDR3 spans 12 residues. The CDR3 DNA follows: TGTGCCATTAAAGGACAGGCCGATGGCTACACCTTC. Protein: CAIKGQADGYTF.

The rearrangement links TRBV9 to TRBJ2-3; possible D gene TRBD2, 6 bases. Germline CDR1 SGDLS, CDR2 YYNGEE. V was pared by 4 bases and J by 2 bases, with 11 bases between. The CDR3 runs to 14 residues. CDR3 in DNA: TGTGCCAGCAGCAAGGCGGGGACCACAGATACGCAGTATTTT. Protein product: CASSKAGTTDTQYF.

The chain employs TRBV7-2 and TRBJ2-7; TRBD2 matches 8 bases. The V segment lost 2 bases and the J segment 0 bases; nucleotides outside the gene matches: 3. Germline CDR1 and CDR2: SGHTA and FQGNSA. The CDR3 runs to 15 residues. CDR3 residues: CASSLTGTSSYEQYF. For the CDR3, the DNA is TGTGCCAGCAGCTTAACGGGGACTAGCTCCTACGAGCAGTACTTC.

The chain combines TRBV29-1 with TRBJ2-3; TRBD2 matches at 8 bases. This CDR3 is built from 14 residues. After removal of 5 bases from V and 6 bases from J, the junction contained 10 bases not matched to a gene. CDR1 SQVTM and CDR2 ANQGSEA come from the germline V gene. DNA of the CDR3: TGCAGCGTTCCCCCGGGAGGGGTGGTCGATACGCAGTATTTT. This encodes CSVPPGGVVDTQYF.

The genes are TRBV7-9 and TRBJ2-5, with D unclear. Germline V CDR1 and CDR2: SEHNR, FQNEAQ (reference sequence). Trimming stripped 5 bases from V and 7 bases from J, with 8 bases between. The CDR3 is 11 residues long. Here the CDR3 DNA reads TGTGCCAGCAGCCGCGAGTGGACCCAGTACTTC. It codes for CASSREWTQYF.

The genes are TRBV9 and TRBJ2-2; 8 nucleotides align to TRBD1. V shed 2 bases, J shed 3 bases, and the junction held 6 bases outside the gene matches. In germline, CDR1 is SGDLS, CDR2 YYNGEE. CDR3 length: 16 residues. CDR3 residues: CASSVRTGSDTGELFF. The CDR3 region has the DNA TGTGCCAGCAGCGTCCGGACAGGGTCGGACACCGGGGAGCTGTTTTTT. Variable domain in full (rest from reference TRBV9 and TRBJ2-2): DSGVTQTPKHLITATGQRVTLRCSPRSGDLSVYWYQQSLDQGLQFLIQYYNGEERAKGNILERFSAQQFPDLHSELNLSSLELGDSALYFCASSVRTGSDTGELFFGEGSRLTVL.

CDR3 nucleotide sequence: TGTGCCAGCAGCTCACTTTACGGGAGGCTCTACAATGAGCAGTTCTTC. This gives the protein CASSSLYGRLYNEQFF. The J gene is TRBJ2-1, the V gene TRBV7-9; 7 nucleotides match TRBD2. V was pared by 4 bases and J by 3 bases, with 9 bases of the junction left unmatched. The CDR3 length is 16 residues. CDR1 is SEHNR, CDR2 FQNEAQ, per germline (reference sequence).

The genes are TRBV19 and TRBJ2-3; TRBD1 agrees at 9 bases. Looked up from germline, CDR1 is LNHDA and CDR2 is SQIVND (reference sequence). V was clipped by 10 bases and J by 3 bases; unmatched bases: 8. The length of the CDR3 is 14 residues. The CDR3 reads CATTDRGRTDTQYF. As DNA, the CDR3 is TGTGCCACCACCGACAGGGGGAGGACAGATACGCAGTATTTT.

Details on this clone: The same CDR3 arises from other DNA sequences in this sample as well. This rearrangement joins TRBV7-8 to TRBJ1-2; TRBD1 agrees at 8 bases. Trimming cost V 1 base and J 2 bases; bases outside gene matches: 0. The V gene's germline CDR1 is SGHVS and CDR2 FQNEAQ. The CDR3 totals 14 residues. CDR3 nucleotides: TGTGCCAGCAGCTTAGGACAGGGGAACTATGGCTACACCTTC. Translation: CASSLGQGNYGYTF.

The chain uses TRBV19 and TRBJ2-5; 8 positions agree with TRBD2. The J segment lost 0 bases and the V segment lost 5 bases, leaving 8 bases of the junction unmatched. This CDR3 has 16 amino acids. Germline V lookup: CDR1 LNHDA, CDR2 SQIVND (reference sequence). The CDR3 loop is CASSPTLAAYQETQYF. The DNA for the CDR3 is TGTGCCAGTAGTCCTACACTAGCGGCCTACCAAGAGACCCAGTACTTC.

This sequence joins TRBV9 and TRBJ2-3; 9 nucleotides match TRBD2. V shed 4 bases, J shed 1 base, and the junction held 10 bases outside the gene matches. The CDR3 length is 17 residues. The germline gives CDR1 SGDLS, CDR2 YYNGEE. The CDR3 sequence is CASSPRAGGLGTDTQYF. The CDR3 region has the DNA TGTGCCAGCAGCCCCAGAGCGGGAGGACTTGGCACAGATACGCAGTATTTT.

The J gene is TRBJ2-1, the V gene TRBV27; perhaps TRBD1 as D (5 bases). V was trimmed by 3 bases and J by 0 bases, leaving 15 bases between them. Germline-derived CDR1 and CDR2 are MNHEY and SMNVEV (reference sequence). The CDR3 spans 17 residues. CDR3 sequence reads: CASSFLARVNSYNEQFF. The CDR3 nucleotides read TGTGCCAGCAGTTTCCTCGCCAGGGTCAACTCCTACAATGAGCAGTTCTTC.

The J gene is TRBJ2-3, the V gene TRBV29-1; D uncertain. This CDR3 has 14 residues. Germline V gene data show CDR1 as SQVTM and CDR2 as ANQGSEA. The ends were cut back, 2 bases at V and 0 bases at J, with 9 bases in the middle. The CDR3 nucleotides read TGCAGCGTTGAACGTGGGCTGAGCACAGATACGCAGTATTTT. It codes for CSVERGLSTDTQYF.